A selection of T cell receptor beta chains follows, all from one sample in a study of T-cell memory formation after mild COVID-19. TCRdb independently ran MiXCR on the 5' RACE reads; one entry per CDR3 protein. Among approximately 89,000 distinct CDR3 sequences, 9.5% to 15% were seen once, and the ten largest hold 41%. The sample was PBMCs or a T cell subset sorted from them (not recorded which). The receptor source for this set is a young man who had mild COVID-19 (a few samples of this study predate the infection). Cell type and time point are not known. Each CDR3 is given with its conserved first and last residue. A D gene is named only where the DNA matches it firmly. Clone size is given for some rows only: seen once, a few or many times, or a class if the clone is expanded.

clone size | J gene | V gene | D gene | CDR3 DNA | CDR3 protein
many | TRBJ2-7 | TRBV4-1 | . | TGCGCCAGCAGCGCCGACGGGTCCTACGAGCAGTACTTC | CASSADGSYEQYF
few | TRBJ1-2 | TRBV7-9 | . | TGTGCCAGCAGCTTAGCGTCCTCAGGCCCGTGGGGCTACACCTTC | CASSLASSGPWGYTF
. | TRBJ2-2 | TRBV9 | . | TGTGCCAGCAGCCCACGGGGGCGGCATAACACCGGGGAGCTGTTTTTT | CASSPRGRHNTGELFF
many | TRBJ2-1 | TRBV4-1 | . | TGCGCCAGCAGCCAGGTGGTTAGTGGGAATGAGCAGTTCTTC | CASSQVVSGNEQFF
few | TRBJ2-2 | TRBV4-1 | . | TGCGCCAGCAGCCAAGATCGGCTTAGGTGGACCGGGGAGCTGTTTTTT | CASSQDRLRWTGELFF
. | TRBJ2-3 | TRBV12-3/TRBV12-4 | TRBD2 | TGTGCCAGCAGCCATAGCGGGGGGCCCACAGATACGCAGTATTTT | CASSHSGGPTDTQYF
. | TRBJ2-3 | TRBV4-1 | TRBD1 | TGCGCCAGCAGCCCAGGACAGGGCGGAGCAGATACGCAGTATTTT | CASSPGQGGADTQYF
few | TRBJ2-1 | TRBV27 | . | TGTGCCAGCAGTTTCACCGCGGGACAGAGGGGCAATGAGCAGTTCTTC | CASSFTAGQRGNEQFF
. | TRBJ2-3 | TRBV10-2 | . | TGCGCCAGCAGTGATCTCGTTGGAACCTTGGGCGCAGATACGCAGTATTTT | CASSDLVGTLGADTQYF
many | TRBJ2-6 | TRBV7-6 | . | TGTGCCAGCAGCCCCTCGGCGGGCTCTGGGGCCAACGTCCTGACTTTC | CASSPSAGSGANVLTF
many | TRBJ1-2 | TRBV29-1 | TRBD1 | TGCAGCGTTGATCGACAGGGTTATGGCTACACCTTC | CSVDRQGYGYTF
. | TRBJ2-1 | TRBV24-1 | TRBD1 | TGTGCCACCAGTGATTTTGGGCAGGGGGATGAGCAGTTCTTC | CATSDFGQGDEQFF
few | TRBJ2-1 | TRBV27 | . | TGTGCCAGCAGTTTTCAGGGGCCTTCCTACAATGAGCAGTTCTTC | CASSFQGPSYNEQFF
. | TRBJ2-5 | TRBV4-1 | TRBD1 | TGCGCCAGCAGCCCATTACCGGGACAGGGCCAGACCCAGTACTTC | CASSPLPGQGQTQYF
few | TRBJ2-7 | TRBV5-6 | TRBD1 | TGTGCCAGCAGCTTGGAGGCAGGGGGCCGGTCCGAGCAGTACTTC | CASSLEAGGRSEQYF
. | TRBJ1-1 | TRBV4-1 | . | TGCGCCAGCACCCATGAAGCCCTGATGAACACTGAAGCTTTCTTT | CASTHEALMNTEAFF
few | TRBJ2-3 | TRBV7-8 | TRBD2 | TGTGCCAGCAGCCCCCAGTTTAGCGGGCCTAGCACAGATACGCAGTATTTT | CASSPQFSGPSTDTQYF
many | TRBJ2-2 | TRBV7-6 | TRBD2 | TGTGCCAGCAGCCCCGGGGGGGGCCTTAGGACCGGGGAGCTGTTTTTT | CASSPGGGLRTGELFF
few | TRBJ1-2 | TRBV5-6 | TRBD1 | TGTGCCAGCAGCTTGGGGGACAGCCCGAACTATGGCTACACCTTC | CASSLGDSPNYGYTF
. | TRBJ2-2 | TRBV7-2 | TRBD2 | TGTGCCAGCAGCTTAAGCAGCGGGGGGGCCGGAACCGGGGAGCTGTTTTTT | CASSLSSGGAGTGELFF
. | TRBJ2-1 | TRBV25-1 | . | TGTGCCAGCAGTGGGGCTCTCTCCTACAATGAGCAGTTCTTC | CASSGALSYNEQFF
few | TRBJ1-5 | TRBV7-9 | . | TGTGCCAGCAGCCGCGGACAGTATAGCAATCAGCCCCAGCATTTT | CASSRGQYSNQPQHF
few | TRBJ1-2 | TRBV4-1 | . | TGCGCCAGCAGCCAAGATCGGACAAGCTATGGCTACACCTTC | CASSQDRTSYGYTF
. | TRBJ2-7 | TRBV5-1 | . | TGCGCCAGCAGCCCACAGGGTCGATCCTACGAGCAGTACTTC | CASSPQGRSYEQYF
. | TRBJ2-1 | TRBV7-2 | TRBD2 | TGTGCCAGCAGCTTAACCGGGACTAGCCCCTACCATGAGCAGTTCTTC | CASSLTGTSPYHEQFF
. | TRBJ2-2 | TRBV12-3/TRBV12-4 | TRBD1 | TGTGCCAGCGGGACAGGATCGTCCACCGGGGAGCTGTTTTTT | CASGTGSSTGELFF
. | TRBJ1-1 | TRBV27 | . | TGTGCCAGCAGTTTTGGCCTCAGAGCTTTCTTT | CASSFGLRAFF
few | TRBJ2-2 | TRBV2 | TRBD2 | TGTGCCAGCAGGGGGACTAGCGGGACCGGGGAGCTGTTTTTT | CASRGTSGTGELFF
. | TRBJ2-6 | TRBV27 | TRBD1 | TGTGCCAGCCAGACAGGGTCTGGGGCCAACGTCCTGACTTTC | CASQTGSGANVLTF
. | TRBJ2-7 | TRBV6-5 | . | TGTGCCAGCAGTACCGAGAGGGCCCTCCCCTACGAGCAGTACTTC | CASSTERALPYEQYF
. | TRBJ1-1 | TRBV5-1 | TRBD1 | TGCGCCAGCAGCCCCGAGAGGAGACAGGGGCGCACTGAAGCTTTCTTT | CASSPERRQGRTEAFF
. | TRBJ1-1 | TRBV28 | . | TGTGCCAGCAGTCCCCGCCGGGAGGAGAACACTGAAGCTTTCTTT | CASSPRREENTEAFF